The TCR beta chain described here comes from a study of shared clonotypes between healthy human individuals. Study findings and constraints: Naive subsets, compared against memory subsets, generally had larger estimated richness values. Relative to their counterparts shared across all four donors, non-shared clonotypes exhibited diminished generation probabilities.

Germline V gene sequence: CDR1 MDHEN, CDR2 SYDVKM. V was trimmed by 6 bases and J by 0 bases, leaving 12 bases between them. This CDR3 has 15 residues. Worth noting for this clone: The antigen is undetermined.

Deep was the level used in running the assay. Sequencing was performed with immunoSEQ multiplex PCR; in TCRdb, only in-frame clones are kept and a portion is missing. This table holds approximately 250,000 clones, approximately 70% found once. This TCR derives from a man aged 25 to 45 in good health. Sequenced sample: memory CD4+ T cells sorted from blood. As for subset: CD45RA-negative fraction. The chain couples TRBV28 to TRBJ1-5; D remains unclear. CDR3 residues: CASRAADYSNQPQHF. The CDR3 coding sequence is TGTGCCAGCAGAGCTGCGGATTATAGCAATCAGCCCCAGCATTTT.